Listed below are T cell receptor beta chains from one sample, sequenced in a study of cytomegalovirus exposure and HLA in healthy donors. Sequenced by immunoSEQ multiplex PCR; TCRdb stores in-frame clones only, minus some. The sample has approximately 160,000 clones, approximately 73% seen once. Sequencing used PBMCs. The receptor set was obtained from a man aged 45-60 years in good health and CMV-seronegative. Both conserved end residues are part of each CDR3. Each record gives: clone size, V gene, J gene, D gene, CDR3 protein, CDR3 DNA. D genes are given only for firm matches. Size is omitted from some rows. Given values are once, few, many or a class for expanded clones.

size: .; V: TRBV2; J: TRBJ2-7; D: TRBD2; CDR3: CASTRSGGTPSYEQYF; DNA: TGTGCCAGCACCCGGAGCGGGGGGACCCCCTCCTACGAGCAGTACTTC
size: .; V: TRBV5-1; J: TRBJ1-2; D: .; CDR3: CASSSGGRGGYTF; DNA: TGCGCCAGCAGCTCGGGAGGCAGGGGAGGCTACACCTTC
size: .; V: TRBV5-6; J: TRBJ1-1; D: TRBD1; CDR3: CASSSEGTGRREAFF; DNA: TGTGCCAGCAGCTCGGAAGGGACAGGGAGGAGGGAAGCTTTCTTT
size: .; V: TRBV5-1; J: TRBJ1-1; D: .; CDR3: CASSSDWTRNTEAFF; DNA: TGCGCCAGCAGCTCTGACTGGACAAGGAACACTGAAGCTTTCTTT
size: .; V: TRBV9; J: TRBJ2-7; D: .; CDR3: CASSVSIGSGKDEQYF; DNA: TGTGCCAGCAGCGTATCGATAGGGAGTGGTAAAGACGAGCAGTACTTC
size: .; V: TRBV13; J: TRBJ2-1; D: TRBD1; CDR3: CASSSTGDHHNEQFF; DNA: TGTGCCAGCAGCTCGACAGGGGACCACCACAATGAGCAGTTCTTC
size: few; V: TRBV11-2; J: TRBJ1-1; D: .; CDR3: CASSLDQMDVGFF; DNA: TGTGCCAGCAGCTTAGATCAGATGGATGTGGGCTTCTTT
size: .; V: TRBV6-6; J: TRBJ2-3; D: TRBD2; CDR3: CASSYSTGLAGDTQYF; DNA: TGTGCCAGCAGTTACTCCACAGGACTAGCGGGAGATACGCAGTATTTT
size: .; V: TRBV7-9; J: TRBJ2-7; D: .; CDR3: CASSLGASSYEQYF; DNA: TGTGCCAGCAGCTTAGGGGCGAGCTCCTACGAGCAGTACTTC
size: .; V: TRBV11-2; J: TRBJ1-3; D: .; CDR3: CASSPRQSSGNTIYF; DNA: TGTGCCAGCAGCCCCAGACAGTCCTCTGGAAACACCATATATTTT
size: once; V: TRBV11-2; J: TRBJ2-1; D: TRBD2; CDR3: CASSLSGGRKFF; DNA: TGTGCCAGCAGCTTATCGGGGGGGAGAAAGTTCTTC
size: .; V: TRBV10-2; J: TRBJ1-3; D: TRBD1; CDR3: CASSEPIQGNTIYF; DNA: TGCGCCAGCAGTGAGCCTATACAGGGGAACACCATATATTTT
size: .; V: TRBV28; J: TRBJ1-1; D: .; CDR3: CASSLTQGGAEAFF; DNA: TGTGCCAGCAGTTTAACCCAGGGAGGCGCTGAAGCTTTCTTT
size: .; V: TRBV5-6; J: TRBJ1-1; D: TRBD1; CDR3: CASSRGTGVKLRTEAFF; DNA: TGTGCCAGCAGCCGCGGGACAGGGGTAAAACTAAGAACTGAAGCTTTCTTT
size: .; V: TRBV6-1; J: TRBJ1-2; D: TRBD1; CDR3: CASSDLPGQGDYGYTF; DNA: TGTGCCAGCAGTGACCTCCCCGGACAGGGAGACTATGGCTACACCTTC
size: .; V: TRBV18; J: TRBJ2-7; D: TRBD2; CDR3: CASSPGGGTYEQYF; DNA: TGTGCCAGCTCCCCGGGCGGGGGGACCTACGAGCAGTACTTC
size: .; V: TRBV9; J: TRBJ1-5; D: .; CDR3: CASSVSGNSNQPQHF; DNA: TGTGCCAGCAGCGTATCCGGGAACAGCAATCAGCCCCAGCATTTT
size: once; V: TRBV7-2; J: TRBJ2-2; D: .; CDR3: CASSLGANTGELFF; DNA: TGTGCCAGCAGCTTAGGCGCGAACACCGGGGAGCTGTTTTTT
size: .; V: TRBV10-3; J: TRBJ2-7; D: TRBD1; CDR3: CAISEGGGQGIHEQYF; DNA: TGTGCCATCAGTGAGGGTGGGGGACAGGGGATCCACGAGCAGTACTTC
size: few; V: TRBV5-1; J: TRBJ1-5; D: .; CDR3: CASSLAVDQPQHF; DNA: TGCGCCAGCAGCTTGGCCGTAGATCAGCCCCAGCATTTT
size: .; V: TRBV5-6; J: TRBJ1-4; D: .; CDR3: CASSLGQSNEKLFF; DNA: TGTGCCAGCAGCTTGGGACAGAGTAATGAAAAACTGTTTTTT
size: few; V: TRBV5-8; J: TRBJ1-4; D: .; CDR3: CASSLDGGAGEKLFF; DNA: TGTGCCAGCAGCTTGGATGGGGGGGCGGGTGAAAAACTGTTTTTT
size: .; V: TRBV5-4; J: TRBJ2-1; D: TRBD1; CDR3: CASSFPQGGSYNEQFF; DNA: TGTGCCAGCAGCTTCCCACAGGGGGGTTCTTACAATGAGCAGTTCTTC
size: few; V: TRBV4-1; J: TRBJ2-7; D: TRBD1; CDR3: CASSQTQGLSYEQYF; DNA: TGCGCCAGCAGCCAAACACAGGGGTTGTCCTACGAGCAGTACTTC
size: .; V: TRBV18; J: TRBJ1-2; D: TRBD1; CDR3: CASSSGQGRGAQLHPF; DNA: TGTGCCAGCTCATCGGGACAGGGGAGAGGGGCCCAATTACACCCCTTC
size: .; V: TRBV6-1; J: TRBJ1-4; D: TRBD1; CDR3: CASEDRVNEKLFF; DNA: TGTGCCAGCGAGGACAGGGTTAATGAAAAACTGTTTTTT
size: .; V: TRBV5-1; J: TRBJ2-5; D: TRBD2; CDR3: CASSSGTSGGVRETQYF; DNA: TGCGCCAGCAGTTCCGGGACTAGCGGGGGGGTAAGAGAGACCCAGTACTTC
size: .; V: TRBV6-5; J: TRBJ2-7; D: TRBD1; CDR3: CASTTGQGPYEQYF; DNA: TGTGCCAGCACCACGGGACAGGGGCCCTACGAGCAGTACTTC
size: once; V: TRBV4-1; J: TRBJ1-4; D: TRBD1; CDR3: CASSQDRTGVLSTNEKLFF; DNA: TGCGCCAGCAGCCAAGATCGGACAGGGGTTCTTTCGACTAATGAAAAACTGTTTTTT
size: .; V: TRBV27; J: TRBJ2-7; D: .; CDR3: CASSFPGDGEQYF; DNA: TGTGCCAGCAGTTTCCCAGGGGACGGCGAGCAGTACTTC
size: .; V: TRBV11-2; J: TRBJ1-4; D: .; CDR3: CASSLKQKPSSTINEKLFF; DNA: TGTGCCAGCAGCTTAAAGCAAAAACCTTCCAGTACTATTAATGAAAAACTGTTTTTT
size: few; V: TRBV7-3; J: TRBJ2-3; D: TRBD2; CDR3: CASSAQGGTTDTQYF; DNA: TGTGCCAGCAGCGCTCAGGGAGGGACCACAGATACGCAGTATTTT
size: .; V: TRBV28; J: TRBJ2-1; D: TRBD1; CDR3: CASYRGRRSYNEQFF; DNA: TGTGCCAGTTACAGGGGACGGCGCTCCTACAATGAGCAGTTCTTC
size: .; V: TRBV7-3; J: TRBJ1-1; D: TRBD1; CDR3: CASSLQGGLAGAEAFF; DNA: TGTGCCAGCAGCTTACAGGGGGGCCTGGCGGGCGCTGAAGCTTTCTTT
size: .; V: TRBV7-2; J: TRBJ2-7; D: .; CDR3: CASSLGARSYEQYF; DNA: TGTGCCAGCAGCTTAGGTGCCAGATCCTACGAGCAGTACTTC
size: .; V: TRBV7-6; J: TRBJ2-7; D: TRBD1; CDR3: CASSLGGRTGSYEQYF; DNA: TGTGCCAGCAGCTTAGGGGGGAGGACAGGGTCCTACGAGCAGTACTTC
size: .; V: TRBV5-1; J: TRBJ1-4; D: TRBD1; CDR3: CASSLGGQGQEKLFF; DNA: TGCGCCAGCAGCTTGGGGGGACAGGGCCAAGAAAAACTGTTTTTT
size: .; V: TRBV7-8; J: TRBJ2-3; D: TRBD1; CDR3: CASSLVKTGVTSRDTQYF; DNA: TGTGCCAGCAGCTTAGTGAAGACAGGGGTGACCTCCCGCGATACGCAGTATTTT
size: once; V: TRBV10-3; J: TRBJ2-3; D: .; CDR3: CAISEATDTQYF; DNA: TGTGCCATCAGTGAAGCGACAGATACGCAGTATTTT
size: .; V: TRBV7-2; J: TRBJ1-5; D: .; CDR3: CASSLEGGAWQPQHF; DNA: TGTGCCAGCAGCTTGGAAGGGGGGGCTTGGCAGCCCCAGCATTTT
size: .; V: TRBV7-2; J: TRBJ2-7; D: TRBD1; CDR3: CASSRDRGPYEQYF; DNA: TGTGCCAGCAGCCGGGACAGGGGACCCTACGAGCAGTACTTC
size: few; V: TRBV10-3; J: TRBJ1-5; D: TRBD1; CDR3: CAIRSGGWDQPQHF; DNA: TGTGCCATCAGGTCAGGGGGCTGGGATCAGCCCCAGCATTTT
size: few; V: TRBV10-2; J: TRBJ1-1; D: .; CDR3: CASSEGQLGEAFF; DNA: TGCGCCAGCAGCGAGGGGCAGTTGGGTGAAGCTTTCTTT
size: .; V: TRBV6-1; J: TRBJ2-7; D: .; CDR3: CASRADSSYEQYF; DNA: TGTGCCAGCCGAGCGGATAGCTCCTACGAGCAGTACTTC
size: .; V: TRBV6-5; J: TRBJ2-7; D: TRBD1; CDR3: CASSYVTGVGEQYF; DNA: TGTGCCAGCAGTTACGTGACAGGGGTGGGCGAGCAGTACTTC
size: .; V: TRBV19; J: TRBJ1-1; D: .; CDR3: CASSKWPGSEAFF; DNA: TGTGCCAGTAGTAAATGGCCTGGGAGTGAAGCTTTCTTT
size: few; V: TRBV18; J: TRBJ2-7; D: .; CDR3: CASSPRTSYEQYF; DNA: TGTGCCAGCTCACCAAGAACTTCCTACGAGCAGTACTTC
size: few; V: TRBV5-1; J: TRBJ2-6; D: TRBD1; CDR3: CASSQGQAGANVLTF; DNA: TGCGCCAGCAGCCAAGGACAGGCTGGGGCCAACGTCCTGACTTTC